This T cell receptor (beta chain) was captured by sequencing in a study of shared clonotypes between healthy human individuals. In the study overall: Sampling drew on donors who were a couple of women and three men aged 18 to 49. Study outcomes and limitations: Among donors, clonotype sharing was expected to be affected by sequencing depth.

CDR1 is SGHAT, CDR2 FQNNGV, per germline. Between the trimmed V and J ends, which lost 1 base and 6 bases, there was a span of 9 bases. This CDR3 is 13 amino acids long. Deep was the level used in running the assay. Profiling relied on immunoSEQ multiplex PCR, and the TCRdb table lists in-frame clones only, not all of them. The data contain more than 450,000 clones, about four fifths of them seen just once; the ten biggest clones take up over 10%. On this clone: Antigen: not known.

Sequenced material: PBMCs. The clonotype comes from a woman between 40 and 50 years old in good health. Some clones in this sample may be carry-over from other donors' samples. This chain joins TRBV11-2 and TRBJ1-1, with a possible D match to TRBD1 (5 bases). CDR3 protein: CASSLGYRSEAFF. The DNA for the CDR3 is TGTGCCAGCAGCTTAGGTTACAGGTCTGAAGCTTTCTTT.